Listed below are T cell receptor beta chains from one sample, sequenced in a study of cytomegalovirus exposure and HLA in healthy donors. Sequencing was performed with immunoSEQ multiplex PCR; in TCRdb, only in-frame clones are kept and a portion is missing. The data hold 210,000 or so clones, with approximately 82% observed a single time. The specimen sequenced was PBMCs. The receptors shown here come from a middle-aged woman in good health and CMV-seronegative. CDR3s leave out the opening cysteine and the closing phenylalanine or tryptophan. D genes are given only for firm matches.

d_call	v_call	cdr3_aa
NA	TRBV11-3	ASSSTPTTVEAF
NA	TRBV7-9	ASSRGLIQETQY
NA	TRBV5-1	ASSSVLSSYNEQF
TRBD1	TRBV7-9	ASSSTGASPGGLF
NA	TRBV7-8	ASSERWERGNEQF
TRBD1	TRBV5-8	ASSLFLGDRGREQY
NA	TRBV5-4	ASNTNPGLSTDTQY
TRBD1	TRBV5-1	ASSLAWDRQNTGELF
TRBD1	TRBV7-2	ASGTGTGRFNQPQH
NA	TRBV7-7	ASSLGESYEQY
NA	TRBV6-5	ASSSFRRDPAVAF
TRBD1	TRBV28	ASSLPGTGSYEQY
TRBD1	TRBV28	ASTMGGTGGSNQPQH
NA	TRBV28	ASSLTSGENYEQY
NA	TRBV5-1	ASSLGGGETQY
TRBD2	TRBV4-2	ASSPSSGVDEQF
NA	TRBV7-9	ASSPGRSSGNTIY
TRBD2	TRBV11-2	ASSPTSGGPYEQY
NA	TRBV5-1	ASSTGTDQPQH
TRBD1	TRBV5-8	ASSLEAGQGPTQPQH
TRBD1	TRBV5-4	ASSLGSGTGVGGNTIY
NA	TRBV27	ASSLSGYTFSGNTIY
TRBD1	TRBV7-6	ASSQGSGTVGIQETQY
TRBD1	TRBV7-9	ASSYTGAEEKLF
NA	TRBV5-1	ASSLNQEGEQY
TRBD1	TRBV5-1	ASSLEGTGGGEQY
TRBD1	TRBV7-9	ASSPRDRAYEQY
TRBD2	TRBV5-1	ASSSGGGAETQY
NA	TRBV5-8	ASTAGRTGELF
NA	TRBV7-4	ASSLVLGPARGYT
NA	TRBV7-9	ASSPKTVPTYEQY
NA	TRBV15	ATRGDMNTEAF
NA	TRBV9	ASSGDTDQPQH
NA	TRBV7-2	ASSHMDQPQH
TRBD1	TRBV19	ASSRGQGPYEQY
TRBD1	TRBV18	ASSTQGDNSPLH
TRBD1	TRBV18	ASSQSGTDYNEQF
TRBD1	TRBV10-3	AISPLGDRNSPLH
NA	TRBV5-1	ASSLTGGSPTDTQY
NA	TRBV2	ASNPSPGGETQY
TRBD2	TRBV29-1	SVGLADYEQY
TRBD1	TRBV6-5	ASSYSGQGRNTIY
TRBD1	TRBV6-1	ASTPGQGAYEQY
NA	TRBV10-3	AISSSSNSPLH
NA	TRBV7-6	ASSLTGSGAKGYGYT